This T cell receptor (beta chain) came from a study of blood T cell repertoires in COVID-19. Under the authors' procedure: Quantification of nucleated cells was approximated via reference gene primer amplification. Sequencing was performed with immunoSEQ multiplex PCR; in TCRdb, only in-frame clones are kept and a portion is missing. D and trimming were read from the DNA, whereas the V and J calls and clone size are those reported in that table. The top ten hold roughly 3.6% of the sample, which has 150,000 to 200,000 clones, approximately 87% seen once. Looked up from germline, CDR1 is ENHRY and CDR2 is SYGVKD. The CDR3 runs to 17 residues. The V gene lost 0 bases and the J gene lost 3 bases, with 17 bases spanning the gap.

The sequenced material came from peripheral blood. The chain has TRBV10-3 and TRBJ1-1; D is uncertain. The TCR originated in a man between 18 and 29 years old with active or convalescent COVID-19. The CDR3 DNA is TGTGCCATCAGTGAGTCACTCTGGGAGGGATTGCACACTGAAGCTTTCTTT. Encoded protein: CAISESLWEGLHTEAFF.